The present T cell receptor beta chain was sequenced within a study of shared clonotypes between healthy human individuals. Of note for this clone: Its antigen is still unknown.

Germline V CDR1 and CDR2: LNHNV, YYDKDF (reference sequence). Trimming removed 1 base at V and 3 bases at J, with 13 bases between. The CDR3 runs 16 residues. Findings and caveats of the study: Clonotype sharing levels among donors were expected to vary with sequencing depth.

Assay runs were performed at deep level. The genomic DNA of each subset was split evenly across several immunoSEQ plates. Assay used: immunoSEQ multiplex PCR; TCRdb lists only in-frame clones, some missing. The sample carries roughly 1,500,000 clones, about 98% recorded once. The chain is built from TRBV15 and TRBJ2-1, with a tentative D call TRBD2 (6 bases). The TCR sequence derives from a man aged 25-45 years in good health. Sequencing used naive CD4+ T cells sorted from blood. Subset noted: CD45RA+ positively selected. CDR3 in DNA: TGTGCCACCAGCAGAGGTGGGGGAGGCAACTACAATGAGCAGTTCTTC. Translating it yields CATSRGGGGNYNEQFF.